This T cell receptor beta chain was profiled in a study of OX40 agonist ivuxolimab in advanced cancers. Study-level findings and limits: Antigen specificity of clonally expanded peripheral T cells was not established. At doses 0.1 to 3.0 mg/kg, CD4+ and CD8+ clones expanded.

Concerning this clone itself: The antigen is undetermined.

The germline V gene has CDR1 SNHLY and CDR2 FYNNEI. V gave up 6 bases and J gave up 12 bases; unmatched junction bases: 16. CDR3 length: 15 amino acids. Clones were read by immunoSEQ multiplex PCR, and TCRdb kept only the in-frame ones, dropping some. Here the sample spans about 70,000 clones, roughly 81% being singletons. This sample comprised CD4+ or CD8+ T cells sorted from blood, obtained in a trial of the OX40 agonist ivuxolimab. The chain combines TRBV2 with TRBJ2-1, with 8 bases aligning to TRBD1. This sequence originates from an adult with an advanced solid tumor such as melanoma, head and neck, liver or kidney cancer. The DNA of the CDR3 is TGTGCCAGCAGCCTGAATTCCGGGACAGGAATCGGGCAGTTCTTC. Translated, it gives CASSLNSGTGIGQFF.